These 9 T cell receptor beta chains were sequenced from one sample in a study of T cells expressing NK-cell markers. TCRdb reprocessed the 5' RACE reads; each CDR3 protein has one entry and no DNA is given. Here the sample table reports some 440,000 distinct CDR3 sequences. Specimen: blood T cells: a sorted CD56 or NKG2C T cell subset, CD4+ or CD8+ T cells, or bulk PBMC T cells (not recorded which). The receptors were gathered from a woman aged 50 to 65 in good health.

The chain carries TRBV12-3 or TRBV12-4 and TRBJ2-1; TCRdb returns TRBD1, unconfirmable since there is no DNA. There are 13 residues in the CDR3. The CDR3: CASSPRRRHEQFF.

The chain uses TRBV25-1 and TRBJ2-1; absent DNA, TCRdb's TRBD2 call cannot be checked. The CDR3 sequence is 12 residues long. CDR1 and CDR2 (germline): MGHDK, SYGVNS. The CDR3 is CASSSRTSGQFF.

The chain's CDR3 is CATSDPREVETQYF. The chain links TRBV24-1 to TRBJ2-5; the TRBD2 assignment by TCRdb is unverifiable without DNA. CDR3 size: 14 residues. Germline V gives CDR1 KGHDR, CDR2 SFDVKD.

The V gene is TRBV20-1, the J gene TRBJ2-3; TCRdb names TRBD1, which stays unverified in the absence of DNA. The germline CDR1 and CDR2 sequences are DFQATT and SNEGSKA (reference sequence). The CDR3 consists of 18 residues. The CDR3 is CSARRRGSGSGTLNTQYF.

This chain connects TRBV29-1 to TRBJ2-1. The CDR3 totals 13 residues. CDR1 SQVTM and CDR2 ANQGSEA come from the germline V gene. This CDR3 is CSVVYRVDNEQFF.

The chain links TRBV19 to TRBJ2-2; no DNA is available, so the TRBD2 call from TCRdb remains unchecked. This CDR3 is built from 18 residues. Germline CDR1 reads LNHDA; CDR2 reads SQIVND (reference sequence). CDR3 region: CASSQRTSGSANTGELFF. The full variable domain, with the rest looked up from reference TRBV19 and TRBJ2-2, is DGGITQSPKYLFRKEGQNVTLSCEQNLNHDAMYWYRQDPGQGLRLIYYSQIVNDFQKGDIAEGYSVSREKKESFPLTVTSAQKNPTAFYLCASSQRTSGSANTGELFFGEGSRLTVL.

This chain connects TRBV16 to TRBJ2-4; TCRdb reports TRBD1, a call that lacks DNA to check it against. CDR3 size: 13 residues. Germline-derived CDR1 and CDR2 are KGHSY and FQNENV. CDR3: CASSTYRGDIQYF.

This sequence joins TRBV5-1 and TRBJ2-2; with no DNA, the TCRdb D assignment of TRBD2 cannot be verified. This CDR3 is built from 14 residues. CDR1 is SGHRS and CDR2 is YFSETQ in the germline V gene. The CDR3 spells CASGQRESAGELFF.

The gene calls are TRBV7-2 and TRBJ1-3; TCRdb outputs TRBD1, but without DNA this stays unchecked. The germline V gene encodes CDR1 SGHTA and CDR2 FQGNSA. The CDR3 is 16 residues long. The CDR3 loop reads CASSPTSRGNGNTIYF.